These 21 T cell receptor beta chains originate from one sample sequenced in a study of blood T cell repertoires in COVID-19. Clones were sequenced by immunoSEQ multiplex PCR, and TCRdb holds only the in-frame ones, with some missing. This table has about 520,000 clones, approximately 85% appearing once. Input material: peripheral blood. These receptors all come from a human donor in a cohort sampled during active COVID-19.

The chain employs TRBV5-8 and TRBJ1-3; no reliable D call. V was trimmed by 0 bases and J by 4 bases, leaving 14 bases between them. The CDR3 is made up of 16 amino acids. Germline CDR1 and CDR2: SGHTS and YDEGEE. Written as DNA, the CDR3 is TGTGCCAGCAGCTTGGTGGCAGGCCAACCGGGAAACACCATATATTTT. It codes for CASSLVAGQPGNTIYF.

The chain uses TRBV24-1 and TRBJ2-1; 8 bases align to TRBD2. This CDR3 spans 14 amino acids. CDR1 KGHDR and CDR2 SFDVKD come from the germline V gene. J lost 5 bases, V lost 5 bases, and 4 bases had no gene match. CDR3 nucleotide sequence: TGTGCCACCAGTGGGGTAGCGGGAAACAATGAGCAGTTCTTC. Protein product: CATSGVAGNNEQFF.

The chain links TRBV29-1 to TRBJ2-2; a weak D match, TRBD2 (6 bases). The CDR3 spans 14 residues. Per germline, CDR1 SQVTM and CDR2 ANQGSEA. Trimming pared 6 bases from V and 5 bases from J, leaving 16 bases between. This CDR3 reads CSVGEATGTGELFF. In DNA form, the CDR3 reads TGCAGCGTGGGGGAGGCTACTGGGACCGGGGAGCTGTTTTTT.

Here the CDR3 reads CASSPLTGPEETQYF. CDR3 nucleotide sequence: TGTGCCAGCAGCCCACTGACAGGGCCAGAAGAGACCCAGTACTTC. The rearrangement links TRBV4-2 to TRBJ2-5, with 7 bases fitting TRBD1. Germline values: CDR1 LGHNA, CDR2 YNFKEQ. The ends lost 4 bases at V and 3 bases at J; junction bases unmatched: 8. This CDR3 comprises 15 residues.

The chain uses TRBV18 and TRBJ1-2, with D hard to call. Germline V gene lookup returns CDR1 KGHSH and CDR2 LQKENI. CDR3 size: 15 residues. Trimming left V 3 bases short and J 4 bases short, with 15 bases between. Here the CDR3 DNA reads TGTGCCAGCTCACCCGAAACAGAGTTCGGCTATGGCTACACCTTC. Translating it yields CASSPETEFGYGYTF.

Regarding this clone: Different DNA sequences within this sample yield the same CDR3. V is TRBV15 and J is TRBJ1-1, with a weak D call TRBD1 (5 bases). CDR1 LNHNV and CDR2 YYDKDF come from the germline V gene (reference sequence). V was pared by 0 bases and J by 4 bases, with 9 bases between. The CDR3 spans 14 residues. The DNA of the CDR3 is TGTGCCACCAGCAGAGATCGCGGGGGCACTGAAGCTTTCTTT. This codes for CATSRDRGGTEAFF.

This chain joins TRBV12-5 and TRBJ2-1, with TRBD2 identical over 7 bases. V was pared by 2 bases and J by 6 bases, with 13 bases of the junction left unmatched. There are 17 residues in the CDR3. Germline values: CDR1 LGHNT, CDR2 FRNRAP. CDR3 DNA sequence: TGTGCTAGTGGTTTGTCGATGACTAGCTCAGCTATCAATGAGCAGTTCTTC. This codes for CASGLSMTSSAINEQFF.

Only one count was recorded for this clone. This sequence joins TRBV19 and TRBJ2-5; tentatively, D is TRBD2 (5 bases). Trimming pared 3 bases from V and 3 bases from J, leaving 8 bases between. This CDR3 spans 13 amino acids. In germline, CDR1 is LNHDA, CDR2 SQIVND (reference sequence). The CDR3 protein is CASSISREETQYF. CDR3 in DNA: TGTGCCAGTAGTATCTCGCGGGAAGAGACCCAGTACTTC.

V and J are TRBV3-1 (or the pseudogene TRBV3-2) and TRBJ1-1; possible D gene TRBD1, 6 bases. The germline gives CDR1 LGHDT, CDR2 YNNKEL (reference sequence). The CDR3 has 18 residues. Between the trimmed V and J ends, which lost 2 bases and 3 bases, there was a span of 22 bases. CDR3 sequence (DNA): TGTGCCAGCAGCCAAATTATCGGCGGTGCAACAGGGCACACTGAAGCTTTCTTT. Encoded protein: CASSQIIGGATGHTEAFF.

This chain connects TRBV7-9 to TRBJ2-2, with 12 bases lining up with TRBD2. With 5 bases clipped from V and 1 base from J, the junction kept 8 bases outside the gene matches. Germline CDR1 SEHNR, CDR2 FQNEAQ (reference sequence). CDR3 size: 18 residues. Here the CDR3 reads CASSPSLAGGLNTGELFF. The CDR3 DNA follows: TGTGCCAGCAGCCCAAGTCTAGCGGGAGGGCTGAACACCGGGGAGCTGTTTTTT.

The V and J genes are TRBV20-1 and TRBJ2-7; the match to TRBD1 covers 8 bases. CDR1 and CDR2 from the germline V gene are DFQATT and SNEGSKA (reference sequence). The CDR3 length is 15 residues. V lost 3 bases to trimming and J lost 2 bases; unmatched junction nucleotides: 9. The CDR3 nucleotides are TGCAGTGCTAGTCCCACCGGGACAGGAACCTACGAGCAGTACTTC. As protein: CSASPTGTGTYEQYF.

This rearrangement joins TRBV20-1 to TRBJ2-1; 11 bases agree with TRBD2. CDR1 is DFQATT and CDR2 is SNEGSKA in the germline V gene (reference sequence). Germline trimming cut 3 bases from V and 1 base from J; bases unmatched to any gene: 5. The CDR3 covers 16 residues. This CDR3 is CSASIAGGPSYNEQFF. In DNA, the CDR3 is TGCAGTGCTAGTATAGCGGGAGGGCCTTCCTACAATGAGCAGTTCTTC.

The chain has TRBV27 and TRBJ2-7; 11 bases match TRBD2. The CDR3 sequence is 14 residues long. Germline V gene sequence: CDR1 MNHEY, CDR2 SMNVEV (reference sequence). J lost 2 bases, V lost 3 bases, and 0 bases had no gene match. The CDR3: CASSLGLAAYEQYF. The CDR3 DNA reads TGTGCCAGCAGTTTGGGACTAGCGGCCTACGAGCAGTACTTC.

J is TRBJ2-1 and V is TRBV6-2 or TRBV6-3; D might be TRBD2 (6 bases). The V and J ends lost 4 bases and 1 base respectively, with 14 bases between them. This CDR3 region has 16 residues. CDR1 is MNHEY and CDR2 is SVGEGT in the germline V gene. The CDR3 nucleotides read TGTGCCAGCAGTTCCAGGCCCGGGGGTTCCTACAATGAGCAGTTCTTC. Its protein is CASSSRPGGSYNEQFF.

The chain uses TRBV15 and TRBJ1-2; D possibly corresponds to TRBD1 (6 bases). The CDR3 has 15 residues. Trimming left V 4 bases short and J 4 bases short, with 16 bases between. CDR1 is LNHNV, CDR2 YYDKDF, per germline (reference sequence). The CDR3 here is CATSNTQGKLYGYTF. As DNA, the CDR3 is TGTGCCACCAGCAACACCCAGGGGAAGCTCTATGGCTACACCTTC.

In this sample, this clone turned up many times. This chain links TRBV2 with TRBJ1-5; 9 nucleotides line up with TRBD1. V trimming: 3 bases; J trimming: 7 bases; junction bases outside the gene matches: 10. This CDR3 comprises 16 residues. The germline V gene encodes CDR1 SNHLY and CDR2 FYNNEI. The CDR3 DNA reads TGTGCCAGCAGTGAGGCAGGACAGGGGATCGGCCAGCCCCAGCATTTT. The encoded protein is CASSEAGQGIGQPQHF.

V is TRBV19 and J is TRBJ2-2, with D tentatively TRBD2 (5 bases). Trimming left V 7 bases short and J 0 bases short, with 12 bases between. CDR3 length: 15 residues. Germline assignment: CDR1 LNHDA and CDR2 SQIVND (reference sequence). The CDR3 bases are TGTGCCAGTAAGAGGGCGGACCCGAACACCGGGGAGCTGTTTTTT. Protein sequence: CASKRADPNTGELFF.

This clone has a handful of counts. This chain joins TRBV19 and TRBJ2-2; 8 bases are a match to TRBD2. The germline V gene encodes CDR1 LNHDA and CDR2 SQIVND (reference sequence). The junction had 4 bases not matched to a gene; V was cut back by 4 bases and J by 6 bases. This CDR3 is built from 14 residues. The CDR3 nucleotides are TGTGCCAGTAGTACGGTAGCGGGACCCGGGGAGCTGTTTTTT. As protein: CASSTVAGPGELFF.

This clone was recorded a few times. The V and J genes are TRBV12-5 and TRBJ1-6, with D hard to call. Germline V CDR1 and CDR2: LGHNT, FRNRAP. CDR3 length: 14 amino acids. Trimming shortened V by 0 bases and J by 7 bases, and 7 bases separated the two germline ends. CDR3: CASGLVRGNSPLHF. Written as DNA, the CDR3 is TGTGCTAGTGGTTTGGTCAGAGGGAATTCACCCCTCCACTTT.

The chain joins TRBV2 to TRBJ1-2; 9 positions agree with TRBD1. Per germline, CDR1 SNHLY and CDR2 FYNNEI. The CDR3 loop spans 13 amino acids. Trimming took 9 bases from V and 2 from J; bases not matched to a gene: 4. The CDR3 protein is CARNRGRNYGYTF. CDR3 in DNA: TGTGCCAGAAACAGGGGGCGAAACTATGGCTACACCTTC.

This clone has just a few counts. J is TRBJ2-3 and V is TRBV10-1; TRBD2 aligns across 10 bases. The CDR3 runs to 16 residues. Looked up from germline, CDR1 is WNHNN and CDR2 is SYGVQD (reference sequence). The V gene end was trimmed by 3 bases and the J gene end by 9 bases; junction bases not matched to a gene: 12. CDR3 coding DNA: TGCGCCAGCAGTGAAACTAGCGGGAATCGACGGGGGACGCAGTATTTT. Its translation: CASSETSGNRRGTQYF.